The 11 T cell receptor beta chains listed next were all sequenced from one sample in a study of T cell repertoires in cytomegalovirus infection (dated by TCRdb to between 2018 and 2021). Sequenced using an Illumina HiSeq 1500. TCRdb reworked the public reads: Q25 trimming with fastp, MiXCR clone assembly, productive beta chains retained. Rows with one shared CDR3 protein collapse into an entry with the most common genes and DNA. Recorded for this sample are about 310,000 distinct CDR3 sequences; 15% to 20% of them occurred a single time. The ten top clones hold around 12% of the sample. What was sequenced was PBMCs. These receptors were collected from a human donor in good health (CMV status not recorded). Some clones in this sample may be carry-over from other donors' samples.

In DNA, the CDR3 is TGTGCCAGCAGCCAAGAGTTGGATGGCACTGAAGCTTTCTTT. Translating it yields CASSQELDGTEAFF. The rearrangement uses TRBV4-2 and TRBJ1-1, with unresolved D. The CDR3 runs 14 residues. Germline V lookup: CDR1 LGHNA, CDR2 YNFKEQ. Between the trimmed V and J ends, which lost 0 bases and 4 bases, there was a span of 9 bases.

This clonotype was picked up a small number of times. This sequence joins TRBV4-2 and TRBJ2-3, with 8 nucleotides matching TRBD1. V lost 1 base and J lost 7; bases outside the gene matches: 10. In germline, CDR1 is LGHNA, CDR2 YNFKEQ. This CDR3 region has 16 residues. The CDR3 nucleotides read TGTGCCAGCAGCCAAGGGCCCGGGCAGGGGGCTCATACGCAGTATTTT. This sequence encodes CASSQGPGQGAHTQYF.

The CDR3 spells CASSLPHIYQPQHF. CDR3 nucleotides: TGTGCCAGCAGCTTGCCTCACATCTATCAGCCCCAGCATTTT. V usage is TRBV5-5 and J usage is TRBJ1-5, with D unresolved. CDR1 and CDR2 from the germline V gene are SGHKS and YYEKEE (reference sequence). The CDR3 sequence is 14 residues long. V dropped 1 base and J dropped 5 bases, with 10 bases sitting between them.

This clonotype was observed many times. V gene TRBV7-9 combines with J gene TRBJ2-3; no reliable D call. This CDR3 spans 12 amino acids. Germline V gene sequence: CDR1 SEHNR, CDR2 FQNEAQ (reference sequence). V was trimmed by 2 bases and J by 4 bases, leaving 4 bases between them. The CDR3 here is CASSLTADTQYF. The DNA for the CDR3 is TGTGCCAGCAGCTTAACAGCAGATACGCAGTATTTT.

J is TRBJ2-7 and V is TRBV7-8; TRBD1 is a possible D gene (7 bases). The CDR3 covers 16 residues. Trimming took 2 bases from V and 3 from J, leaving 17 bases between them. CDR1 and CDR2 (germline): SGHVS, FQNEAQ. CDR3 DNA: TGTGCCAGCAGCTTACCCCTCACAGGGGAGGTCTACGAGCAGTACTTC. This encodes CASSLPLTGEVYEQYF.

This clonotype has just a few counts. V and J are TRBV6-5 and TRBJ2-3; 8 bases fit TRBD1. The V and J ends lost 2 bases and 4 bases, in that order; junction bases with no gene match: 5. This CDR3 is 15 amino acids long. CDR1 is MNHEY, CDR2 SVGAGI, per germline. This CDR3 reads CASSYQDRVSDTQYF. CDR3 bases: TGTGCCAGCAGTTACCAGGACAGGGTGTCAGATACGCAGTATTTT.

This rearrangement joins TRBV2 to TRBJ1-2; 10 bases are shared with TRBD1. This CDR3 comprises 17 residues. The germline gives CDR1 SNHLY, CDR2 FYNNEI. V dropped 0 bases and J dropped 2; count of bases not matched to a gene: 6. The DNA of the CDR3 is TGTGCCAGCAGTGAAGCCGACCGGGACAGGGGAAACTATGGCTACACCTTC. Its translation: CASSEADRDRGNYGYTF.

Only a few counts were recorded for this clonotype. This chain joins TRBV10-3 and TRBJ1-3; D is undetermined. Between the trimmed V and J ends, which lost 4 bases and 7 bases, there was a span of 11 bases. CDR1 and CDR2 from the germline V gene are ENHRY and SYGVKD. The CDR3 has 13 residues. The CDR3: CAISGGDRNTIYF. As DNA, the CDR3 is TGTGCCATCAGTGGGGGTGACCGGAACACCATATATTTT.

This clonotype was counted between two and nine times. The J gene is TRBJ1-1, the V gene TRBV19; the match to TRBD1 covers 7 bases. Per germline, CDR1 LNHDA and CDR2 SQIVND (reference sequence). J lost 0 bases, V lost 5 bases, and 6 bases had no gene match. The CDR3 is made up of 15 amino acids. For the CDR3, the DNA is TGTGCCAGTAGTCTGGGACAGAGTATGAACACTGAAGCTTTCTTT. Its protein product is CASSLGQSMNTEAFF.

J is TRBJ1-1 and V is TRBV6-5, with TRBD1 as a possible D gene (6 bases). Germline V CDR1 and CDR2: MNHEY, SVGAGI. This CDR3 is built from 16 residues. Trimming left V 7 bases short and J 4 bases short, with 22 bases between. CDR3 sequence reads: CASTAWTDPRGTEAFF. In nucleotides, the CDR3 is TGTGCCAGCACCGCCTGGACAGACCCCCGGGGCACTGAAGCTTTCTTT.

The V call is TRBV20-1, the J call TRBJ1-6; the match to TRBD1 covers 12 bases. The J segment lost 0 bases and the V segment lost 6 bases, leaving 9 bases of the junction unmatched. This CDR3 is 18 amino acids long. CDR1 is DFQATT, CDR2 SNEGSKA, per germline (reference sequence). The CDR3 is CSATGTGGHRSYNSPLHF. The CDR3 coding sequence is TGCAGTGCCACAGGGACAGGGGGCCACCGCTCCTATAATTCACCCCTCCACTTT.